This TCR beta chain was identified in a study of CD8 T cells in Susac syndrome. Overall study results and limits: The authors acknowledged that the study's TCR sequencing and HLA analysis involved relatively few individuals.

After extraction with the RNeasy kit, about 0.45 to 1 ug of the RNA was reverse transcribed using random hexamers. Via MiXCR, TCRdb re-called the immunoSEQ multiplex PCR reads, giving one row per CDR3 protein. This table has approximately 180,000 distinct CDR3 sequences, 93% appearing once. Turning to this clonotype: Its target is unknown.

The sequencing sample was made of CD4+ T cells from PBMCs. The source of this sequence is a human donor with multiple sclerosis.

The CDR3 sequence is CSAQLGARTDTQYF. In nucleotides, the CDR3 is TGCAGTGCCCAATTAGGGGCCCGCACAGATACGCAGTATTTT. V usage is TRBV20-1 and J usage is TRBJ2-3, with D tentatively TRBD1 (5 bases). With 6 bases removed from V and 1 base from J, the gap between germline ends came to 14 bases. CDR1 DFQATT and CDR2 SNEGSKA come from the germline V gene (reference sequence). CDR3 size: 14 residues.